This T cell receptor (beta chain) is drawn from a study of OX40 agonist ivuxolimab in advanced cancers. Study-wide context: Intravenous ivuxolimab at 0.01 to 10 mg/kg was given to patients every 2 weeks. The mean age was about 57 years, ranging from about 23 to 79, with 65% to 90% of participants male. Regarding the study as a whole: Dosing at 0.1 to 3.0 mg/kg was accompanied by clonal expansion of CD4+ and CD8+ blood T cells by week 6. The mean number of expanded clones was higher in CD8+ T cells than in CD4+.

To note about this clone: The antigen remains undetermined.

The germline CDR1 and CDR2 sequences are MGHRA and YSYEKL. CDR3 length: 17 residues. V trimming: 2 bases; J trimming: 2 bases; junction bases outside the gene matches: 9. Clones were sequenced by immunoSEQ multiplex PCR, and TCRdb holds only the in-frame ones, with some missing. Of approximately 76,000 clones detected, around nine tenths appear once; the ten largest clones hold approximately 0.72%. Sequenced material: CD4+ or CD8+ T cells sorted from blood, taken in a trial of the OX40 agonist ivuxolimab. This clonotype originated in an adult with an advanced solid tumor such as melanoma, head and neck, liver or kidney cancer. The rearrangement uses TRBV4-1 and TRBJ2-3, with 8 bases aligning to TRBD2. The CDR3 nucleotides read TGCGCCAGCAGCCAACCGTCTAGCGGGCGCATCACAGATACGCAGTATTTT. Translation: CASSQPSSGRITDTQYF.